The TCR beta chain described here comes from a study of patients and donors after allogeneic stem cell transplantation. This clonotype was seen many times. The CDR3 covers 14 residues. V gave up 5 bases and J gave up 4 bases; unmatched junction bases: 6. Looked up from germline, CDR1 is MNHEY and CDR2 is SVGAGI. TCRdb processed the RT-PCR reads anew with MiXCR; each CDR3 protein has one entry. The sample yields more than 55,000 distinct CDR3 sequences, about 14% seen once. The origin of this receptor is a human donor who was either an allogeneic HSCT recipient or a stem cell or donor lymphocyte infusion donor (not recorded which). It is not recorded whose cells these are; they may come from a transplant donor. The chain combines TRBV6-5 with TRBJ2-7; TRBD1 matches 9 bases. The sample consisted of blood, either unsorted or a sorted T cell fraction (not recorded which). The CDR3 loop is CASSPTGQGYEQYF. The CDR3, as DNA: TGTGCCAGCAGTCCTACGGGACAGGGTTACGAGCAGTACTTC.